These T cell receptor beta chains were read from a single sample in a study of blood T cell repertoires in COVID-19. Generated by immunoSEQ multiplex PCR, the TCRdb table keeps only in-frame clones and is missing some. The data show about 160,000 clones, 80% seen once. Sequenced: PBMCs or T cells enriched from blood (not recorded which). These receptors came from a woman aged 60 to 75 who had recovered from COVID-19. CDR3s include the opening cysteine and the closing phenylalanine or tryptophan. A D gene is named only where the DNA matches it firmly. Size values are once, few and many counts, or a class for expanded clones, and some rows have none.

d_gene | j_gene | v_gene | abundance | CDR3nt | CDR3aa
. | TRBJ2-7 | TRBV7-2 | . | TGTGCCAGCAGCTTAGGGCCCCTCTCGGGGGCCTACGAGCAGTACTTC | CASSLGPLSGAYEQYF
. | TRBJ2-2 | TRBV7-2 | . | TGTGCCAGCAGCCGGACAAACACCGGGGAGCTGTTTTTT | CASSRTNTGELFF
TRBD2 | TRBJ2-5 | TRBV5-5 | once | TGTGCCAGCAGCTCCCGACTAGCGCTCCAAGAGACCCAGTACTTC | CASSSRLALQETQYF
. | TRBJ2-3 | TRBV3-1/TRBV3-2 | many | TGTGCCAGCAGCCCAGAGGGCCGCCGTGAGTATTTT | CASSPEGRREYF
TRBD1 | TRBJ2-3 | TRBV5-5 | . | TGTGCCAGCAGCTTGGCGACAGGGGCGGCAGATACGCAGTATTTT | CASSLATGAADTQYF
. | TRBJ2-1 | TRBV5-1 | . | TGCGCCAGCAGATTGGGTATAGGGGTGTACAATGAGCAGTTCTTC | CASRLGIGVYNEQFF
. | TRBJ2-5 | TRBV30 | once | TGTGCCTGGAGTGTACGGGGGAGCCAGTACTTC | CAWSVRGSQYF
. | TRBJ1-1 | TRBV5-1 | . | TGCGCCAGCAGCTCCCCGCGTGACACTGAAGCTTTCTTT | CASSSPRDTEAFF
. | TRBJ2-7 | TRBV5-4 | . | TGTGCCAGCAGCCGAGGGACCGGGACTGGGAGCTACGAGCAGTACTTC | CASSRGTGTGSYEQYF
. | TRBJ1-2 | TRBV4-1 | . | TGCGCCAGCAGCCAACAAATGACAGAAAGCATCTATGGCTACACCTTC | CASSQQMTESIYGYTF
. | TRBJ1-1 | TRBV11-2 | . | TGTGCCAGCAGGAGACAGGTGAACACTGAAGCTTTCTTT | CASRRQVNTEAFF
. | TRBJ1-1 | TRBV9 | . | TGTGCCAGCAGCGTAGTTGTGGCCTCGAACACTGAAGCTTTCTTT | CASSVVVASNTEAFF
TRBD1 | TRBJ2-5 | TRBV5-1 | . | TGCGCCAGCGGGACAGACCAAGAGACCCAGTACTTC | CASGTDQETQYF
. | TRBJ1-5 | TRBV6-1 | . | TGTGCCAGCAGTGAATTTTTAGCAGGCAATCAGCCCCAGCATTTT | CASSEFLAGNQPQHF
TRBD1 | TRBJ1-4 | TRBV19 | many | TGTGCCAGTAGTATAAGGGGGCCTACAGTCCCTAATGAAAAACTGTTTTTT | CASSIRGPTVPNEKLFF
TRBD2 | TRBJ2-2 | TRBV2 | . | TGTGCCAGCAGCCTAGCGGGGGGGTCGAACACCGGGGAGCTGTTTTTT | CASSLAGGSNTGELFF
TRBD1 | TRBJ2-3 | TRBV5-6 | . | TGTGCCAGCAGCCTTCAACAGGGGTCCGATACGCAGTATTTT | CASSLQQGSDTQYF
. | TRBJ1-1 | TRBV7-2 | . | TGTGCCAGCAGTACACAGGTAAACACTGAAGCTTTCTTT | CASSTQVNTEAFF
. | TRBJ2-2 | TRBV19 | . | TGTGCCAGTAGTATCTTGCAGGTGAACACCGGGGAGCTGTTTTTT | CASSILQVNTGELFF
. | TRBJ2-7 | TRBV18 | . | TGTGCCAGCTCACCACGAATCGAGAGCTCCTACGAGCAGTACTTC | CASSPRIESSYEQYF
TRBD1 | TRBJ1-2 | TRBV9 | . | TGTGCCAGCAGCGGAACAGGGGGCTATGGCTACACCTTC | CASSGTGGYGYTF
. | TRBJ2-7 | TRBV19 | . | TGTGCCAGTAGTATCGCCGGGGATGAGCAGTACTTC | CASSIAGDEQYF
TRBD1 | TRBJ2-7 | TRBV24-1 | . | TGTGCCACCAGTGATTCTGGACAGGGCTCTTACGAGCAGTACTTC | CATSDSGQGSYEQYF
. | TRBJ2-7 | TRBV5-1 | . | TGCGCCAGCAGCTTGTTGACAGTCCCCCCGGACTACGAGCAGTACTTC | CASSLLTVPPDYEQYF
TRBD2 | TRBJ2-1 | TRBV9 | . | TGTGCCAGCAGCCGCCCACTAGCGGGGGTCAGTGATGAGCAGTTCTTC | CASSRPLAGVSDEQFF
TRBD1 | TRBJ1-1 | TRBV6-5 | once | TGTGCCAGCAGTTACAACAGGGGGACTGAAGCTTTCTTT | CASSYNRGTEAFF
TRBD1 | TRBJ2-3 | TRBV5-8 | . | TGTGCCAGCAGCTTGGGAGGACAGGGAGGCGCAGATACGCAGTATTTT | CASSLGGQGGADTQYF
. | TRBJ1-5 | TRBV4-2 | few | TGTGCCAGCAGCCAAGAACTTCGCCAGCCCCAGCATTTT | CASSQELRQPQHF
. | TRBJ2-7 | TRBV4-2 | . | TGTGCCAGCAGCCAAGGCCCAGGGGCATCCTCCGAGCAGTACTTC | CASSQGPGASSEQYF
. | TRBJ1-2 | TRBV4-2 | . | TGTGCCAGCAGCCAAGTGGGTTTGGAGACCTATGGCTACACCTTC | CASSQVGLETYGYTF
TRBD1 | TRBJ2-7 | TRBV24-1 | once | TGTGCCACCAGTGATCCGGGACAGGGTGAAAACGAGCAGTACTTC | CATSDPGQGENEQYF
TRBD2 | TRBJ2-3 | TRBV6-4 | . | TGTGCCAGCAGCCTCACGGCAGCGGGGGGTGGCGGAGATACGCAGTATTTT | CASSLTAAGGGGDTQYF
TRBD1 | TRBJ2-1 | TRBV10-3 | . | TGTGCCATCCTTGAGGACAGGGACAATGAGCAGTTCTTC | CAILEDRDNEQFF
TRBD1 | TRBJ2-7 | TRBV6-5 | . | TGTGCCAGCAGTTACTCGAGACAGGGGGGGCGCGAGCAGTACTTC | CASSYSRQGGREQYF
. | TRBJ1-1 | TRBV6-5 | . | TGTGCCAGCATAAGGGGTTACACTGAAGCTTTCTTT | CASIRGYTEAFF
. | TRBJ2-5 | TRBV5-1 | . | TGCGCCAGCAGCTTGGGTCCAGGGTTGGGAGAGACCCAGTACTTC | CASSLGPGLGETQYF
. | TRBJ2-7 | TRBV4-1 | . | TGCGCCAGCAGCCCATACGACAAAGCCTCGTACGAGCAGTACTTC | CASSPYDKASYEQYF
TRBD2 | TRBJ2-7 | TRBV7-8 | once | TGTGCCAGCAGCTTAGAACTAGCGGCTGATTACGAGCAGTACTTC | CASSLELAADYEQYF
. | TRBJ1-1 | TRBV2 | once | TGTGCCCTCCCAACCGGGTTGAACACTGAAGCTTTCTTT | CALPTGLNTEAFF
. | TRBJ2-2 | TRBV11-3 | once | TGTGCCAGCAGCAGGGAGCCCGGGGAGCTGTTTTTT | CASSREPGELFF
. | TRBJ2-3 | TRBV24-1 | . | TGTGCCACCAGTGATTTAACAGGCCCAATCCAACACACAGATACGCAGTATTTT | CATSDLTGPIQHTDTQYF
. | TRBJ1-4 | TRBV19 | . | TGTGCCAGTAGTATCGCGGGGGCCGGTAGGGAAAAACTGTTTTTT | CASSIAGAGREKLFF
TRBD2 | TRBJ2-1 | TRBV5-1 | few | TGCGCCAGCAGTGGGGGACTAGCGGCGGTTCGCTCCTACAATGAGCAGTTCTTC | CASSGGLAAVRSYNEQFF
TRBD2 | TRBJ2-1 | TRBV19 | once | TGTGCCAGTAGTATTACTAGCGGTAACAATGAGCAGTTCTTC | CASSITSGNNEQFF
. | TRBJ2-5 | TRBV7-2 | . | TGTGCCAGCAGCTCCTCAAACAGGGAAGAGACCCAGTACTTC | CASSSSNREETQYF
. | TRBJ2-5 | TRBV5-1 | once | TGCGCCAGCAGCTTGGCGGGGGGCAGCGGGGCCGAATACCAAGAGACCCAGTACTTC | CASSLAGGSGAEYQETQYF
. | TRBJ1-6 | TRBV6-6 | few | TGTGCCAGCAGTTATCAGGTAGATTCACCCCTCCACTTT | CASSYQVDSPLHF
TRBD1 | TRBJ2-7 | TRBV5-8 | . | TGTGCCAGCAGCTCGCGGACAGGGGGCTGGATAGGGTACTTC | CASSSRTGGWIGYF
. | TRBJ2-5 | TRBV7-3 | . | TGTGCCAGCAGCTTCTCGAGCGGGCAAGAGACCCAGTACTTC | CASSFSSGQETQYF
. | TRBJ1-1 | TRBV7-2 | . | TGTGCCAGCAGCTCCCAGGGCCAGATGAACACTGAAGCTTTCTTT | CASSSQGQMNTEAFF
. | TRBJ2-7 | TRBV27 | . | TGTGCCAGCAGTTTGTACGGTCCAGGGACCTACGAGCAGTACTTC | CASSLYGPGTYEQYF
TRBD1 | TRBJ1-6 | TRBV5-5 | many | TGTGCCAGCAGACGTCCGGGACAGGGGATCCCCCTCCACTTT | CASRRPGQGIPLHF
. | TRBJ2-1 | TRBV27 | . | TGTGCCAGCAGTTTGTATCGGGGGAGGTCCTACAATGAGCAGTTCTTC | CASSLYRGRSYNEQFF
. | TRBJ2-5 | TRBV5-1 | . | TGCGCCAGCAGCTTAAGGACTCCCCAAGAGACCCAGTACTTC | CASSLRTPQETQYF
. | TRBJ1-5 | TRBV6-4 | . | TGTGCCAGCAGAGTGGGACTCTTCTCTAGCAATCAGCCCCAGCATTTT | CASRVGLFSSNQPQHF
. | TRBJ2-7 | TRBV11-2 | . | TGTGCCAGCAGCTTAATCTTAGGAGTCGAGCAGTACTTC | CASSLILGVEQYF